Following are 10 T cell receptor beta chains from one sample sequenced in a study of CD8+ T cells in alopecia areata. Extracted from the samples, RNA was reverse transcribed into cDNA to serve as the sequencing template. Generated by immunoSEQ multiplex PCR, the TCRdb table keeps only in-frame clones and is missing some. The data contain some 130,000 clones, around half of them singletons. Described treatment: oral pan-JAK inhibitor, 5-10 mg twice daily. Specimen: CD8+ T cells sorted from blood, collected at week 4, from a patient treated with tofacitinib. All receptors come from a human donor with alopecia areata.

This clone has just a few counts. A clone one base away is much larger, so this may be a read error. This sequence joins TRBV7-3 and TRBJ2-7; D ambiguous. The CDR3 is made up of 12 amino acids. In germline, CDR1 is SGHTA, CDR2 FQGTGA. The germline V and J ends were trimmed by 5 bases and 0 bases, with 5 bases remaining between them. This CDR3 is CASSPSSYEQYF. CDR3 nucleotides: TGTGCCAGCAGCCCTAGCTCCTACGAGCAGTACTTC.

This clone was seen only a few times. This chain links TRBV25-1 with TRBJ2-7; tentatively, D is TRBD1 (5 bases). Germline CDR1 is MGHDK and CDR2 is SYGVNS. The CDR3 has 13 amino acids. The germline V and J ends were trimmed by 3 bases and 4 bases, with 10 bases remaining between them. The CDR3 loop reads CASSDDSLYEQYF. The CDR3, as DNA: TGTGCCAGCAGTGACGACAGCCTTTACGAGCAGTACTTC.

The CDR3: CAWKLGETQYF. The CDR3 DNA follows: TGTGCCTGGAAACTAGGGGAGACCCAGTACTTC. V and J are TRBV30 and TRBJ2-5; weak D call: TRBD2 (5 bases). V was pared by 4 bases and J by 5 bases, with 8 bases between. The CDR3 runs 11 residues. Per the germline V gene, CDR1 is GTSNPN and CDR2 is SVGIG (reference sequence).

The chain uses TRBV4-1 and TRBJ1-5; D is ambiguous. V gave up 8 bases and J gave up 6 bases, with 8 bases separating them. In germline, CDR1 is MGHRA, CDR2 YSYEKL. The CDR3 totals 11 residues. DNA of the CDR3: TGCGCCAGCGGATCGGGTCAGCCCCAGCATTTT. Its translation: CASGSGQPQHF.

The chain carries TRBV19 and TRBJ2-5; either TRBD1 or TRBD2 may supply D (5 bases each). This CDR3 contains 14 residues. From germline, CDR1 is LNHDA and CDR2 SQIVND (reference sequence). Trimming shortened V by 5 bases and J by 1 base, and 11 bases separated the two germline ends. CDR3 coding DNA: TGTGCCAGTAGTCCCGGGACCCTCCAAGAGACCCAGTACTTC. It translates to CASSPGTLQETQYF.

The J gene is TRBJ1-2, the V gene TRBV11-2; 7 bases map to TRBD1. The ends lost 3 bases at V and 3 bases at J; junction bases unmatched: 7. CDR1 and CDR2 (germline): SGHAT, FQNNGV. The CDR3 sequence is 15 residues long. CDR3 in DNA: TGTGCCAGCAGCTTCTCCGGGACAGCCTACTATGGCTACACCTTC. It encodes CASSFSGTAYYGYTF.

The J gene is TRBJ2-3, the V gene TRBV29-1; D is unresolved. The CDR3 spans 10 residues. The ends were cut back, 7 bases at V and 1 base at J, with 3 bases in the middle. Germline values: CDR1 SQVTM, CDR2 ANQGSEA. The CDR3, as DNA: TGCAGCGCCCGCACAGATACGCAGTATTTT. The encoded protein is CSARTDTQYF.

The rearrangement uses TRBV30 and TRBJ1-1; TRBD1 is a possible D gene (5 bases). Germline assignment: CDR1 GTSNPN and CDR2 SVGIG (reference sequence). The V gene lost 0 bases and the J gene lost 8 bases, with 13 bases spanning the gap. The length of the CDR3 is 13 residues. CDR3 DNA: TGTGCCTGGAGTGTATCCAGCGGGACCGAAGCTTTCTTT. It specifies CAWSVSSGTEAFF.

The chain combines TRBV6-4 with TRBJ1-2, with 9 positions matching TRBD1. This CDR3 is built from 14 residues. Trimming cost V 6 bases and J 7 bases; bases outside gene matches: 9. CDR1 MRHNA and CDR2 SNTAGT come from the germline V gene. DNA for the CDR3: TGTGCCAGCAGGGTGGGACAGGGAATCTCTGGCTACACCTTC. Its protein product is CASRVGQGISGYTF.

CDR3 nucleotides: TGTGCCAGCAGTTACTCTGGCGGGGAGCTGTTTTTT. Protein sequence: CASSYSGGELFF. The gene calls are TRBV6-6 and TRBJ2-2, with unresolved D. In germline, CDR1 is MNHNY, CDR2 SVGAGI (reference sequence). Trimming shortened V by 0 bases and J by 7 bases, and 3 bases separated the two germline ends. The length of the CDR3 is 12 residues.